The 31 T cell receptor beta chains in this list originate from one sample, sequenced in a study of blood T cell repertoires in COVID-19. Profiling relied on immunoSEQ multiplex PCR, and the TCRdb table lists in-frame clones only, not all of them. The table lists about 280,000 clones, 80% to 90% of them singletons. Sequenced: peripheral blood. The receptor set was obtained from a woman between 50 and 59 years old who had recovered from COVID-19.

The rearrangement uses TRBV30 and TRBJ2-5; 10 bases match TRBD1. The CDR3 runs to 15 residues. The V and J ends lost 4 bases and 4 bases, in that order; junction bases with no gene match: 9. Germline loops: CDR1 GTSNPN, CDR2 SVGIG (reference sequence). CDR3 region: CAWTIPTGGPETQYF. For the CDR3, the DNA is TGTGCCTGGACCATTCCGACAGGGGGCCCAGAGACCCAGTACTTC.

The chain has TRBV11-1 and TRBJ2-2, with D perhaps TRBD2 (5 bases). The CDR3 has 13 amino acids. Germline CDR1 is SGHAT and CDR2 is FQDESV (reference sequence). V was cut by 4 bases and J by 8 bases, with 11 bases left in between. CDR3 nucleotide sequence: TGTGCCAGCAGCTCCCGAGGGATGGGGGAGCTGTTTTTT. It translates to CASSSRGMGELFF.

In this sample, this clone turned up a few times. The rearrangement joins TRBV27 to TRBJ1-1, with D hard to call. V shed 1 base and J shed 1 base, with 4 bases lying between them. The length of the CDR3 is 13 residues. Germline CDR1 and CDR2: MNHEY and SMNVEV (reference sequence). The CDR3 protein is CASSLWRNTEAFF. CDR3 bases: TGTGCCAGCAGTTTATGGAGGAACACTGAAGCTTTCTTT.

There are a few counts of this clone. The CDR3 region is CASSSLAGGKLNEQFF. The CDR3 DNA sequence: TGTGCCAGCAGTTCACTAGCGGGGGGAAAACTCAATGAGCAGTTCTTC. The chain combines TRBV6-5 with TRBJ2-1; 12 bases are shared with TRBD2. The CDR3 consists of 16 residues. Trimming at V came to 4 bases and at J to 6 bases, leaving 7 bases not matched to a gene. The germline V gene encodes CDR1 MNHEY and CDR2 SVGAGI.

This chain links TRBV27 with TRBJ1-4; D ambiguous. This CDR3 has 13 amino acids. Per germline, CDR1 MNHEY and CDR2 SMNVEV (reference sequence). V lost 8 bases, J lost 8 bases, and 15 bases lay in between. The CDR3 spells CASRASGREKLFF. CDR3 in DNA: TGTGCCAGCCGGGCCAGCGGGAGGGAAAAACTGTTTTTT.

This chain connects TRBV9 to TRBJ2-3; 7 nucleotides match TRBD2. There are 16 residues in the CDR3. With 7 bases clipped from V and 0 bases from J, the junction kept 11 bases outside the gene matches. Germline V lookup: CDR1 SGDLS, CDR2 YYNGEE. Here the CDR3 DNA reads TGTGCCAGCGCGACCGGGCTAGCGGAAAGCACAGATACGCAGTATTTT. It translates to CASATGLAESTDTQYF.

As DNA, the CDR3 is TGTGCCAGCGGTGGACTAGCCCCAGAGACCCAGTACTTC. Amino acids: CASGGLAPETQYF. The rearrangement joins TRBV2 to TRBJ2-5; TRBD2 matches 8 bases. J lost 4 bases, V lost 8 bases, and 6 bases had no gene match. Germline CDR1 is SNHLY and CDR2 is FYNNEI. This CDR3 is 13 amino acids long.

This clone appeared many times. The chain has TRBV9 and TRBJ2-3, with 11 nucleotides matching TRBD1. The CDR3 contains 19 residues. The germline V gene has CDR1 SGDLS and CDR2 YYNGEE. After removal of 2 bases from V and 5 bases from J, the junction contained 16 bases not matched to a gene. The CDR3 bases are TGTGCCAGCAGCGTCTCAGGCCGAAGCGGGACAGGGGGTCAAGATACGCAGTATTTT. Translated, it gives CASSVSGRSGTGGQDTQYF.

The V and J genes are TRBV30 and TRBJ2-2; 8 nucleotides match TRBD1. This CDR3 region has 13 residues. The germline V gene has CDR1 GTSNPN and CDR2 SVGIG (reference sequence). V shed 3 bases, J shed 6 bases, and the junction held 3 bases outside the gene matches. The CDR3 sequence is CAWSQQGAGELFF. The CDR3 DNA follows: TGTGCCTGGAGCCAACAGGGGGCCGGGGAGCTGTTTTTT.

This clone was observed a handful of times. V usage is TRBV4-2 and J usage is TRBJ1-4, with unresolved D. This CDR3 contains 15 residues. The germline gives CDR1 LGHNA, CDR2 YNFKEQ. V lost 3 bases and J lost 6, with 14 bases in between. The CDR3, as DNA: TGTGCCAGCAGCCAGGAACAGCTGAACCATGAAAAACTGTTTTTT. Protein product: CASSQEQLNHEKLFF.

The CDR3 loop reads CASSQDTLGGIEAFF. CDR3 sequence (DNA): TGCGCCAGCAGCCAAGATACTCTTGGGGGGATTGAAGCTTTCTTT. This chain links TRBV4-1 with TRBJ1-1, with D perhaps matching TRBD1 (5 bases). Looked up from germline, CDR1 is MGHRA and CDR2 is YSYEKL. With 0 bases removed from V and 7 bases from J, the gap between germline ends came to 15 bases. The CDR3 totals 15 residues.

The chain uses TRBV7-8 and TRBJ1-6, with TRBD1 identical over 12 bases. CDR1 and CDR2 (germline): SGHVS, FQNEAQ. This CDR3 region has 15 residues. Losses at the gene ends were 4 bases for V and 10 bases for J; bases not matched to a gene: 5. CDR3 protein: CASSSGQGARSPLHF. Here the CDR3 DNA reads TGTGCCAGCAGCTCGGGACAGGGGGCACGATCACCCCTCCACTTT.

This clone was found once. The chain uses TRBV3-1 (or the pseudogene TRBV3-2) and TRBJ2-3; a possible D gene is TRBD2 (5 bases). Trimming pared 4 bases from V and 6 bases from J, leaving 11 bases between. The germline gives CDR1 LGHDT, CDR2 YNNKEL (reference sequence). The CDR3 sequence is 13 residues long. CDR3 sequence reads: CASSLTRTDTQYF. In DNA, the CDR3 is TGTGCCAGCAGCCTTACTAGGACCGATACGCAGTATTTT.

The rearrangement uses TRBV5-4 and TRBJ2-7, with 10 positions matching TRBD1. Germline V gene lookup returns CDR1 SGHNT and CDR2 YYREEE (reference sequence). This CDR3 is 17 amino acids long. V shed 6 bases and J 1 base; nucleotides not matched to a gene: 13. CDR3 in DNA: TGTGCCAGCACCACCCGGGACAGGGGTGAGTCATCCTACGAGCAGTACTTC. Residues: CASTTRDRGESSYEQYF.

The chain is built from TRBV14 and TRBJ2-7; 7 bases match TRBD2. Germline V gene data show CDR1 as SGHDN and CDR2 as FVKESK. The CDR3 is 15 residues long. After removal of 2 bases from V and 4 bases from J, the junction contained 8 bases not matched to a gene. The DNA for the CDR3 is TGTGCCAGCAGCCAAATGGCTAGCGGCCGTTACGAGCAGTACTTC. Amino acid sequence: CASSQMASGRYEQYF.

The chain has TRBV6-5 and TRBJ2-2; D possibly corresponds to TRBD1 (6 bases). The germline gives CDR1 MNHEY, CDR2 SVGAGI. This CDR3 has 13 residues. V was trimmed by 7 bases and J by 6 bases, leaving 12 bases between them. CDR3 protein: CASIGQPPGELFF. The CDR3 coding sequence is TGTGCCAGCATAGGACAGCCACCCGGGGAGCTGTTTTTT.

CDR3 in amino acids: CASSLDSTSYNEQFF. The DNA of the CDR3 is TGCGCCAGCAGCTTGGACAGCACCTCCTACAATGAGCAGTTCTTC. This chain links TRBV5-1 with TRBJ2-1; D unresolved. The CDR3 runs 15 residues. V lost 0 bases to trimming and J lost 0 bases, with 7 bases between them. The germline CDR1 and CDR2 sequences are SGHRS and YFSETQ. The whole variable domain, remainder taken from reference TRBV5-1 and TRBJ2-1, is KAGVTQTPRYLIKTRGQQVTLSCSPISGHRSVSWYQQTPGQGLQFLFEYFSETQRNKGNFPGRFSGRQFSNSRSEMNVSTLELGDSALYLCASSLDSTSYNEQFFGPGTRLTVL.

The CDR3 nucleotides read TGTGCCAGCAGTGACAACAGGGTAACGGGAGCTTTCTTT. Its protein is CASSDNRVTGAFF. This chain connects TRBV25-1 to TRBJ1-1; TRBD1 is a possible D gene (6 bases). CDR1 is MGHDK and CDR2 is SYGVNS in the germline V gene. This CDR3 has 13 residues. With 3 bases removed from V and 10 bases from J, the gap between germline ends came to 15 bases. Full variable domain (rest looked up from reference TRBV25-1 and TRBJ1-1): EADIYQTPRYLVIGTGKKITLECSQTMGHDKMYWYQQDPGMELHLIHYSYGVNSTEKGDLSSESTVSRIRTEHFPLTLESARPSHTSQYLCASSDNRVTGAFFGQGTRLTVV.

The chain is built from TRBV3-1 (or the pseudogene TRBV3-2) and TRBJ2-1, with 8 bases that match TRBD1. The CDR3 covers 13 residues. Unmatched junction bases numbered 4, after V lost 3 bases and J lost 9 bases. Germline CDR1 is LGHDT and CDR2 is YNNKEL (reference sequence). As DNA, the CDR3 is TGTGCCAGCAGCCAGTACAGGGGGAGTGAGCAGTTCTTC. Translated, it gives CASSQYRGSEQFF.

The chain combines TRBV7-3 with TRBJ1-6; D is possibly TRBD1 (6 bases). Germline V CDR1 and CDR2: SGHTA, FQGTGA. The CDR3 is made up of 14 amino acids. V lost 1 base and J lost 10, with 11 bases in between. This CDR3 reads CASSLSQGTSPLHF. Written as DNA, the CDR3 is TGTGCCAGCAGCTTAAGTCAGGGGACCTCACCCCTCCACTTT.

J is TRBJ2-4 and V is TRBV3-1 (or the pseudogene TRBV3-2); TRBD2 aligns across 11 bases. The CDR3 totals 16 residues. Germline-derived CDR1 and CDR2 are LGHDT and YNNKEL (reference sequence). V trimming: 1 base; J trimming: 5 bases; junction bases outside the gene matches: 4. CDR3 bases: TGTGCCAGCAGCCAAGGTAGCGGGAGGGCCCAAAACATTCAGTACTTC. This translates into CASSQGSGRAQNIQYF.

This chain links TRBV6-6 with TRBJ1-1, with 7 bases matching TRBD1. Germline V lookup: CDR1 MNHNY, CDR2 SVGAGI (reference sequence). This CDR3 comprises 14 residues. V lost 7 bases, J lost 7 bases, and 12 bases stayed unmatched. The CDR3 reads CASTDRVGGYEAFF. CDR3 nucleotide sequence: TGTGCCAGCACCGACAGGGTCGGCGGTTATGAAGCTTTCTTT.

The CDR3 region has the DNA TGTGCCAGTAGCCACGGGGGGCGCGGGGCCAACGTCCTGACTTTC. Protein sequence: CASSHGGRGANVLTF. The chain recombines TRBV19 with TRBJ2-6; possible D gene TRBD2, 7 bases. The germline V gene has CDR1 LNHDA and CDR2 SQIVND (reference sequence). V lost 6 bases, J lost 4 bases, and 13 bases lay in between. There are 15 residues in the CDR3.

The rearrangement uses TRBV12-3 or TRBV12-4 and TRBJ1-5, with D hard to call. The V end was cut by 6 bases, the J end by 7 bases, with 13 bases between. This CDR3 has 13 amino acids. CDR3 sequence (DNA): TGTGCCAGCAGCGCTTGGGGAGGGCAGCCCCAGCATTTT. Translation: CASSAWGGQPQHF.

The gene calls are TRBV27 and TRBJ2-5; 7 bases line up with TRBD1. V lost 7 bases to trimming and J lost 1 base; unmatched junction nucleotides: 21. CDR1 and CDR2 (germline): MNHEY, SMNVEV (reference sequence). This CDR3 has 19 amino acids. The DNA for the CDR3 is TGTGCCAGCAAGAGAAGTACCGGGACAGAACGAAGCTTCCAAGAGACCCAGTACTTC. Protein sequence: CASKRSTGTERSFQETQYF.

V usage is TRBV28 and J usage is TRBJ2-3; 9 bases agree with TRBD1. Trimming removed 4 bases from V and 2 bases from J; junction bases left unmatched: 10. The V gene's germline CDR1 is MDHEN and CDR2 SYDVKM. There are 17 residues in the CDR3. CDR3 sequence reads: CASSSGTGFPYTDTQYF. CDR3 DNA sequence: TGTGCCAGCAGTTCAGGGACAGGGTTTCCCTACACAGATACGCAGTATTTT.

CDR3 sequence (DNA): TGTGCCAGCAGCTTAGCGGGAGTAACAGATACGCAGTATTTT. Its protein is CASSLAGVTDTQYF. The chain has TRBV7-2 and TRBJ2-3; D is perhaps TRBD2 (5 bases). The CDR3 length is 14 residues. Looked up from germline, CDR1 is SGHTA and CDR2 is FQGNSA. V lost 0 bases to trimming and J lost 3 bases, with 7 bases between them.

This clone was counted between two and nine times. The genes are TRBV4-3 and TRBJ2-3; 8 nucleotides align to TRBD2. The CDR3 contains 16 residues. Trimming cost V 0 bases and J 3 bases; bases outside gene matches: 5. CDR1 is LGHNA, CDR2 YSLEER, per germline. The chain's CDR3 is CASSQDSGGPTDTQYF. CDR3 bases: TGCGCCAGCAGCCAAGATTCGGGAGGGCCGACAGATACGCAGTATTTT.

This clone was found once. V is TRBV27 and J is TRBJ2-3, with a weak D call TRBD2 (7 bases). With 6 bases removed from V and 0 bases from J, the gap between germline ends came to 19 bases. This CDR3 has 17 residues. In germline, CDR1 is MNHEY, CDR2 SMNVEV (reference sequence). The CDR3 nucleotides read TGTGCCAGCAGGGGAAGCGGGACACCCTGGAGCACAGATACGCAGTATTTT. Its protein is CASRGSGTPWSTDTQYF.

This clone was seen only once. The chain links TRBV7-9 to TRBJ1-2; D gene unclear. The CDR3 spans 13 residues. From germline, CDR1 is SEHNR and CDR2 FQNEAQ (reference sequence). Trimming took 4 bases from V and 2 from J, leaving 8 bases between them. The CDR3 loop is CASSSGGNYGYTF. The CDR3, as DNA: TGTGCCAGCAGCTCCGGCGGGAACTATGGCTACACCTTC.

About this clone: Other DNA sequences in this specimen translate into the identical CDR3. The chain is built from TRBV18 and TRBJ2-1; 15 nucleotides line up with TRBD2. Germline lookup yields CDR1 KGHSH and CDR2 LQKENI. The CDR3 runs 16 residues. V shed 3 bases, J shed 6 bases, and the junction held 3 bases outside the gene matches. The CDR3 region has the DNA TGTGCCAGCTCACCGCCGGGACTAGCGGGAGGCAATGAGCAGTTCTTC. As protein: CASSPPGLAGGNEQFF.